This paragraph covers one T cell receptor beta chain sequence. In the source study's methods: Reference gene primer amplification yielded estimated nucleated cell counts. The method was immunoSEQ multiplex PCR; TCRdb's version includes in-frame clones alone and lacks a portion of them. V and J calls and clone size come straight from that table; D and trimming were deduced from the DNA. The sample shows 80,000 to 130,000 clones, just over 90% of them seen only once. These data originate in a study of blood T cell repertoires in COVID-19. Study as a whole: PBMCs, B-cell-depleted T cells, or T cells were the source of the cDNA or gDNA that made up the material.

The source of this sequence is a man between 60 and 75 years old with acute or convalescent COVID-19. Input material: peripheral blood.

As DNA, the CDR3 is TGTGCCAGCAGCCCAGGACTAACCTCCTACAATGAGCAGTTCTTC. The encoded protein is CASSPGLTSYNEQFF. V gene TRBV7-9 combines with J gene TRBJ2-1; D may be TRBD2 (6 bases). V lost 5 bases and J 0 bases, leaving 11 bases between the germline ends. CDR3 size: 15 residues. The germline gives CDR1 SEHNR, CDR2 FQNEAQ (reference sequence).